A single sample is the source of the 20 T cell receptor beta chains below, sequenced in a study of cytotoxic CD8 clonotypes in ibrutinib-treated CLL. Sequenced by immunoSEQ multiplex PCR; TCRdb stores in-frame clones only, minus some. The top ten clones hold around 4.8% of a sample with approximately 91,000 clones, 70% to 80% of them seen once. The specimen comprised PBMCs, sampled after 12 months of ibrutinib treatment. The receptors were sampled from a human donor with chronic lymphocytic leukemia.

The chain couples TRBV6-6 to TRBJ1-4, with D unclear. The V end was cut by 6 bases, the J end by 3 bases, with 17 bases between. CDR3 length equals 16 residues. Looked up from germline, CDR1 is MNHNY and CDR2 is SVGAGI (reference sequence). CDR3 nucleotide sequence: TGTGCCAGCAGCCTCCCTTGGGGTGAGGCTAATGAAAAACTGTTTTTT. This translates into CASSLPWGEANEKLFF.

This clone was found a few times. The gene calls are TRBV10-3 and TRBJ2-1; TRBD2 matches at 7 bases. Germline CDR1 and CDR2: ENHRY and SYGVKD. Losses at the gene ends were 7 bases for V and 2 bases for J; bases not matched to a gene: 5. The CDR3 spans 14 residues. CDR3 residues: CAIMASGTYNEQFF. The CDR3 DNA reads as TGTGCCATCATGGCCAGCGGGACCTACAATGAGCAGTTCTTC.

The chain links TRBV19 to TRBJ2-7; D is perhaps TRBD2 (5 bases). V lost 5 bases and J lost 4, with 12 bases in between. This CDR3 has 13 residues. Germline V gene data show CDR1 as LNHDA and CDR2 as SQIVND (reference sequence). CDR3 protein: CASSAGGGYEQYF. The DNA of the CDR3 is TGTGCCAGTAGTGCCGGCGGCGGGTACGAGCAGTACTTC. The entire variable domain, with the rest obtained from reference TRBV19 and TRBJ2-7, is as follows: DGGITQSPKYLFRKEGQNVTLSCEQNLNHDAMYWYRQDPGQGLRLIYYSQIVNDFQKGDIAEGYSVSREKKESFPLTVTSAQKNPTAFYLCASSAGGGYEQYFGPGTRLTVT.

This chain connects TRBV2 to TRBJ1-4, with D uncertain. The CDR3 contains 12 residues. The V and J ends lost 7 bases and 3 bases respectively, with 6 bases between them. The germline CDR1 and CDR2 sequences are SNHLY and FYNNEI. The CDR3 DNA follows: TGTGCCAGCAACAGAGCTAATGAAAAACTGTTTTTT. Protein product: CASNRANEKLFF.

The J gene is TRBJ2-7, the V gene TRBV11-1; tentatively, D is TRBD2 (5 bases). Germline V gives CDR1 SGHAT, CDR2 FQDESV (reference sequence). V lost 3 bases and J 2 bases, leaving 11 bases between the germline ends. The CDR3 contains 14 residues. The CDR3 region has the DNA TGTGCCAGCAGCTTGGCTAGCAACACCTACGAGCAGTACTTC. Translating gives CASSLASNTYEQYF.

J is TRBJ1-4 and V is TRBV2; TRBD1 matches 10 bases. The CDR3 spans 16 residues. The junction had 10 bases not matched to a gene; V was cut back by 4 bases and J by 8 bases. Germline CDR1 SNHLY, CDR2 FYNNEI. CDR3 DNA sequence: TGTGCCAGCAGTGGCGGGACAGGGGACAATCAAGAAAAACTGTTTTTT. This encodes CASSGGTGDNQEKLFF. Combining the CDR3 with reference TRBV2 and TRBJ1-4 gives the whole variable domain EPEVTQTPSHQVTQMGQEVILRCVPISNHLYFYWYRQILGQKVEFLVSFYNNEISEKSEIFDDQFSVERPDGSNFTLKIRSTKLEDSAMYFCASSGGTGDNQEKLFFGSGTQLSVL.

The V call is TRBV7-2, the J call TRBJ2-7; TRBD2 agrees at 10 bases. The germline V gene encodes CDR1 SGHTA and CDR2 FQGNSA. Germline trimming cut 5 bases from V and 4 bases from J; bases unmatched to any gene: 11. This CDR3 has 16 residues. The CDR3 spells CASSPTLTSGWYEQYF. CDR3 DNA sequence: TGTGCCAGCAGCCCAACCCTGACTAGCGGGTGGTACGAGCAGTACTTC. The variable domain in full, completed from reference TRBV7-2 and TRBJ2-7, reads GAGVSQSPSNKVTEKGKDVELRCDPISGHTALYWYRQSLGQGLEFLIYFQGNSAPDKSGLPSDRFSAERTGGSVSTLTIQRTQQEDSAVYLCASSPTLTSGWYEQYFGPGTRLTVT.

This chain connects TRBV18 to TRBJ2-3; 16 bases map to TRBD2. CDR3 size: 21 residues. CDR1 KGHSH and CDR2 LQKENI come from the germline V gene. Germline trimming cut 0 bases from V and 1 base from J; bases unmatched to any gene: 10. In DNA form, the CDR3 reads TGTGCCAGCTCACCACCCCCGGGACTAGCGGGAGGGCCCACGGGCACAGATACGCAGTATTTT. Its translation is CASSPPPGLAGGPTGTDTQYF.

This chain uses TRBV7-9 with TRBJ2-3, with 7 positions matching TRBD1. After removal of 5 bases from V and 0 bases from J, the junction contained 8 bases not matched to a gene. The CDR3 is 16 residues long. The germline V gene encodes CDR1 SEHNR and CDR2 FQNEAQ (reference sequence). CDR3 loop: CASSPRQGPSTDTQYF. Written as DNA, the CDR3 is TGTGCCAGCAGCCCCCGACAGGGCCCTAGCACAGATACGCAGTATTTT.

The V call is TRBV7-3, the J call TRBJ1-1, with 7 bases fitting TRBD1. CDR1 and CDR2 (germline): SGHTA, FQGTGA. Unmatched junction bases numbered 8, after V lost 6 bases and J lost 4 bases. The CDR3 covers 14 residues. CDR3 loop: CASRGTHRGTEAFF. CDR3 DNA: TGTGCCAGCAGGGGGACCCACAGGGGCACTGAAGCTTTCTTT.

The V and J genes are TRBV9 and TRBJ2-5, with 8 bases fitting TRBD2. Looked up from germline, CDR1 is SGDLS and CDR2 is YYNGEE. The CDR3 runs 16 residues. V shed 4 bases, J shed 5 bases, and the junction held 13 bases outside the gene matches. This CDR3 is CASSPRGGGGHETQYF. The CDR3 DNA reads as TGTGCCAGCAGCCCACGGGGGGGTGGGGGCCACGAGACCCAGTACTTC.

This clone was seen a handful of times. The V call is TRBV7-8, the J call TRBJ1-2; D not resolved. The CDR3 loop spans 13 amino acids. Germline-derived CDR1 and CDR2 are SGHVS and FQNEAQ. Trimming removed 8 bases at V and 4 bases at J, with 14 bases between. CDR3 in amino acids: CASEAGSGYGYTF. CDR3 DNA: TGTGCCAGCGAAGCGGGAAGTGGCTATGGCTACACCTTC.

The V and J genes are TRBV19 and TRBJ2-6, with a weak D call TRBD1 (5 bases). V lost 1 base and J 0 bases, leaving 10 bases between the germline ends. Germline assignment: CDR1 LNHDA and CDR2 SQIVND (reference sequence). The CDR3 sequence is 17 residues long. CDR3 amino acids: CASSIGGPLSGANVLTF. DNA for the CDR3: TGTGCCAGTAGTATAGGGGGCCCACTCTCTGGGGCCAACGTCCTGACTTTC.

Written as DNA, the CDR3 is TGTGCCAGCTCACCTCAGGGACAGGGAAGTGAAAAACTGTTTTTT. Translating gives CASSPQGQGSEKLFF. V and J are TRBV18 and TRBJ1-4, with TRBD1 matching over 9 bases. Trimming at V came to 3 bases and at J to 7 bases, leaving 6 bases not matched to a gene. Germline CDR1 reads KGHSH; CDR2 reads LQKENI. The CDR3 is made up of 15 amino acids. The full variable domain, its missing parts supplied by reference TRBV18 and TRBJ1-4, is NAGVMQNPRHLVRRRGQEARLRCSPMKGHSHVYWYRQLPEEGLKFMVYLQKENIIDESGMPKERFSAEFPKEGPSILRIQQVVRGDSAAYFCASSPQGQGSEKLFFGSGTQLSVL.

CDR3 DNA sequence: TGTGCCAGCAGCGTAGGGAACAGGGGATATGCAACTAATGAAAAACTGTTTTTT. This gives the protein CASSVGNRGYATNEKLFF. The chain carries TRBV9 and TRBJ1-4; 7 bases are a match to TRBD1. Trimming cost V 0 bases and J 0 bases; bases outside gene matches: 8. The CDR3 has 18 amino acids. Germline V lookup: CDR1 SGDLS, CDR2 YYNGEE.

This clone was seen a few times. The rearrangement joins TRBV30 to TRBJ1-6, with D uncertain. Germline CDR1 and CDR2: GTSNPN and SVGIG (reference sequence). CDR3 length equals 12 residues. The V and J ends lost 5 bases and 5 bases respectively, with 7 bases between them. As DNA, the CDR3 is TGTGCCTGGGGCCTCAATAATTCACCCCTCCACTTT. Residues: CAWGLNNSPLHF.

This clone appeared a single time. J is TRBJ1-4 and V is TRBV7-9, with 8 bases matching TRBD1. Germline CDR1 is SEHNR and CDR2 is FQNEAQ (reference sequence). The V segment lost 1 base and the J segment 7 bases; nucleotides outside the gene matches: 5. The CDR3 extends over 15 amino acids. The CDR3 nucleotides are TGTGCCAGCAGCTTAGTCCAGGGGGCTTTTGAAAAACTGTTTTTT. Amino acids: CASSLVQGAFEKLFF.

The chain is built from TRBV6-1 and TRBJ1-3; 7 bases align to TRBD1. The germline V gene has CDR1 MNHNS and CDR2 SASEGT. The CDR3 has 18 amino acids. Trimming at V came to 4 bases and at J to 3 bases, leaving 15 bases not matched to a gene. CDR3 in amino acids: CASSAPPGAGGDGNTIYF. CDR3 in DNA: TGTGCCAGCAGTGCCCCTCCTGGGGCAGGGGGTGATGGAAACACCATATATTTT.

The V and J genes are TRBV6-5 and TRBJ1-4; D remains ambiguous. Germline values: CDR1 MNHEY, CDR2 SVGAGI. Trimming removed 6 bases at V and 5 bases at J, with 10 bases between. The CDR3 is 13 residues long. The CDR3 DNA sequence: TGTGCCAGCAGCCCCGGGTCGAATGAAAAACTGTTTTTT. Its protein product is CASSPGSNEKLFF.

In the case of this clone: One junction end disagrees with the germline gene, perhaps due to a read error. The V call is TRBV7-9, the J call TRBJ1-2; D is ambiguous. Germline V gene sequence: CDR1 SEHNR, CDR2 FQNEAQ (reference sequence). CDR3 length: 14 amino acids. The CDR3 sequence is CVSSRLGRDYGYTF. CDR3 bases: TGTGTCAGCAGCCGGTTGGGGAGGGACTATGGCTACACCTTC.